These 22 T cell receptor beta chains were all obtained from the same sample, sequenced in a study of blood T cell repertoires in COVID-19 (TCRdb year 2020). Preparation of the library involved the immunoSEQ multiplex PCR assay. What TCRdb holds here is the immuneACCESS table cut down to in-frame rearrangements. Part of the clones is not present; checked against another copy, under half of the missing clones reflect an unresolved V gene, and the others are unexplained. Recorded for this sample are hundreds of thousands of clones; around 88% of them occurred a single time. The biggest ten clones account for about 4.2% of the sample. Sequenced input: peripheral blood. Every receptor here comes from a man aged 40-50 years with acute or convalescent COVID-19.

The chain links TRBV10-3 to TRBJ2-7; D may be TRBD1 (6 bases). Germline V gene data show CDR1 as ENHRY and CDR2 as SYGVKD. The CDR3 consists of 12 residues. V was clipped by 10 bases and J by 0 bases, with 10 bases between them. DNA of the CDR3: TGTGCCACCAGGGACAACTCCTACGAGCAGTACTTC. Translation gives CATRDNSYEQYF.

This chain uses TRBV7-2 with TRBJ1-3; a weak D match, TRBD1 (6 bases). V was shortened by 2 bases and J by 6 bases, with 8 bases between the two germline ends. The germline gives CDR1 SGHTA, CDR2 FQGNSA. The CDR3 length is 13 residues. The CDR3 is CASSLQGLNTIYF. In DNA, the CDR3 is TGTGCCAGCAGCTTACAGGGGCTAAACACCATATATTTT.

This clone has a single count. In DNA form, the CDR3 reads TGTGCCAGCAGTTTCCCTCAACAGGGTTGGAGGCCCCAGCATTTT. Translated, it gives CASSFPQQGWRPQHF. This sequence joins TRBV28 and TRBJ1-5; a possible D gene is TRBD1 (6 bases). Germline assignment: CDR1 MDHEN and CDR2 SYDVKM. CDR3 length equals 15 residues. Trimming pared 3 bases from V and 9 bases from J, leaving 18 bases between. Drawing the rest from reference TRBV28 and TRBJ1-5, the complete variable domain is DVKVTQSSRYLVKRTGEKVFLECVQDMDHENMFWYRQDPGLGLRLIYFSYDVKMKEKGDIPEGYSVSREKKERFSLILESASTNQTSMYLCASSFPQQGWRPQHFGDGTRLSIL.

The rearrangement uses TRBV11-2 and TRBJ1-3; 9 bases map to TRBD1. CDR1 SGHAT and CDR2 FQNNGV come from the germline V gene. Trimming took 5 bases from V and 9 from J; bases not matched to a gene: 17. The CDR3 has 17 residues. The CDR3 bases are TGTGCCAGCAGCCCCTCGGGAACGGACAGGGGTCGTGGCACCATATATTTT. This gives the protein CASSPSGTDRGRGTIYF.

Here the CDR3 DNA reads TGTGCCAGCATGGGGGGGGCACGGAACACTGAAGCTTTCTTT. Its protein product is CASMGGARNTEAFF. J is TRBJ1-1 and V is TRBV2; TRBD1 might be the D (6 bases). Trimming pared 7 bases from V and 1 base from J, leaving 13 bases between. From germline, CDR1 is SNHLY and CDR2 FYNNEI. CDR3 length equals 14 residues.

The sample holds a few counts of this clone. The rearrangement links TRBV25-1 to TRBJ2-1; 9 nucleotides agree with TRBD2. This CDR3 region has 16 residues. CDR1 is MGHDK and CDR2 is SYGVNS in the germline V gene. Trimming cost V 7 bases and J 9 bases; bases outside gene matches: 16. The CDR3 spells CASMVSGGYGGREQFF. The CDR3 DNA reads TGTGCCAGCATGGTTAGCGGGGGCTATGGGGGTCGTGAGCAGTTCTTC.

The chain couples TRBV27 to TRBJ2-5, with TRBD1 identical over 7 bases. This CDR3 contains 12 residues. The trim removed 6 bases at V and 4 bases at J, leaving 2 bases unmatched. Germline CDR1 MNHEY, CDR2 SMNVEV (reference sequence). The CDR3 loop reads CASRRQGETQYF. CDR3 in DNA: TGTGCCAGCAGAAGACAGGGAGAGACCCAGTACTTC.

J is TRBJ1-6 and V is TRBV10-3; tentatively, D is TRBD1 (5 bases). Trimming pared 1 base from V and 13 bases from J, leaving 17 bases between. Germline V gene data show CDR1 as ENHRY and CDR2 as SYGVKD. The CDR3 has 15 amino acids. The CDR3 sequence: CAISELGGLSSPLHF. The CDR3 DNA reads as TGTGCCATCAGTGAGTTGGGGGGTTTAAGTAGTCCCCTCCACTTT.

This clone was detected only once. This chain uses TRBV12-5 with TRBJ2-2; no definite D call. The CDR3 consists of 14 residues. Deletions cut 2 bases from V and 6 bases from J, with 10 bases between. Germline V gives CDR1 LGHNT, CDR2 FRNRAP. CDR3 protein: CASGLLPRSGELFF. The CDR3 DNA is TGTGCTAGTGGTTTGCTCCCCAGATCCGGGGAGCTGTTTTTT. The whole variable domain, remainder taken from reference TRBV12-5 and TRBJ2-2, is DARVTQTPRHKVTEMGQEVTMRCQPILGHNTVFWYRQTMMQGLELLAYFRNRAPLDDSGMPKDRFSAEMPDATLATLKIQPSEPRDSAVYFCASGLLPRSGELFFGEGSRLTVL.

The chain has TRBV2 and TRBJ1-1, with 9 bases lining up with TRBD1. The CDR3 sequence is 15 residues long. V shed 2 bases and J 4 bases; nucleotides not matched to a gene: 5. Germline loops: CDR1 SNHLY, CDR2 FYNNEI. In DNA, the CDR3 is TGTGCCAGCAGTGAAAGGGACAGGGCGCCCACTGAAGCTTTCTTT. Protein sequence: CASSERDRAPTEAFF.

CDR3 residues: CASSDQGVTYNEQFF. The CDR3 DNA reads TGTGCCAGCAGTGACCAGGGGGTGACCTACAATGAGCAGTTCTTC. The chain is built from TRBV7-3 and TRBJ2-1, with 7 bases fitting TRBD1. Trimming took 6 bases from V and 2 from J; bases not matched to a gene: 7. From germline, CDR1 is SGHTA and CDR2 FQGTGA. CDR3 length: 15 residues.

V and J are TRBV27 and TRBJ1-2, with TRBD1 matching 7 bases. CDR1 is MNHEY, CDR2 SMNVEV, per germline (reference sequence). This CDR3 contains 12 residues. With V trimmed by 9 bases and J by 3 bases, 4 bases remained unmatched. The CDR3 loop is CASRQGYYGYTF. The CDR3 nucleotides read TGTGCCAGTCGACAGGGTTACTATGGCTACACCTTC.

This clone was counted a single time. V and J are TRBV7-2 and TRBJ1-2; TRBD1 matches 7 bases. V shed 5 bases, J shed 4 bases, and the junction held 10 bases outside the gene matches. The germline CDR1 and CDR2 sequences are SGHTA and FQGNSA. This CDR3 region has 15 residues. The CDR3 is CASSTRQGRSYGYTF. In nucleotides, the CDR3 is TGTGCCAGCAGCACCCGACAGGGACGCTCCTATGGCTACACCTTC.

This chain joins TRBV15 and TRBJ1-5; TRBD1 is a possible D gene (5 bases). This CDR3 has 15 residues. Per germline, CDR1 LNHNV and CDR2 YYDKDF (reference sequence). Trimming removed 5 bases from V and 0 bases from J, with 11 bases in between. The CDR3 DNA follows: TGTGCCACCAGCCGCGGAGACAGTAGCAATCAGCCCCAGCATTTT. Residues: CATSRGDSSNQPQHF.

The CDR3, as DNA: TGCGCCAGCAGCTTGGCCCTCGGGGAAGGCTACGAGCAGTACTTC. The encoded protein is CASSLALGEGYEQYF. V and J are TRBV5-1 and TRBJ2-7, with D maybe TRBD2 (5 bases). V dropped 0 bases and J dropped 3 bases, with 13 bases sitting between them. CDR3 size: 15 residues. Per the germline V gene, CDR1 is SGHRS and CDR2 is YFSETQ.

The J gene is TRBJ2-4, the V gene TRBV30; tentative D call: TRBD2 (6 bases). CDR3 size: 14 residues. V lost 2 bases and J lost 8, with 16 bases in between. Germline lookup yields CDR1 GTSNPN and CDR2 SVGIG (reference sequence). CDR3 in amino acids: CAWSQGREADIQYF. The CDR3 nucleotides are TGTGCCTGGAGTCAGGGCAGGGAGGCGGACATTCAGTACTTC.

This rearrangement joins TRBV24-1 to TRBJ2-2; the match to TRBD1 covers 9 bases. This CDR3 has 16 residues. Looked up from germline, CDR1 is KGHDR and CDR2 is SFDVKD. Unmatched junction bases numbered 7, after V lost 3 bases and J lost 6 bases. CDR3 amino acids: CATSDPTGTGSGELFF. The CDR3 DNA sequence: TGTGCCACCAGTGATCCCACCGGGACAGGGTCCGGGGAGCTGTTTTTT.

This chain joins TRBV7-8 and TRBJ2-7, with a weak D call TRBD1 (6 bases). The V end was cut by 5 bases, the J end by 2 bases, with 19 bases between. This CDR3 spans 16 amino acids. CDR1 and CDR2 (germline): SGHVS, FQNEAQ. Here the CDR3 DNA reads TGTGCCAGCAGCCCTCTAAGTTGGACAGCAACCTACGAGCAGTACTTC. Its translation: CASSPLSWTATYEQYF.

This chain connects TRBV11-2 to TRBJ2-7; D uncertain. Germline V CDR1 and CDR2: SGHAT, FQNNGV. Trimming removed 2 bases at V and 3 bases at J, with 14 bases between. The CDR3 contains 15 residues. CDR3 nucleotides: TGTGCCAGCAGCTTAAACTTCCTGAGAGGCTACGAGCAGTACTTC. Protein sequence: CASSLNFLRGYEQYF.

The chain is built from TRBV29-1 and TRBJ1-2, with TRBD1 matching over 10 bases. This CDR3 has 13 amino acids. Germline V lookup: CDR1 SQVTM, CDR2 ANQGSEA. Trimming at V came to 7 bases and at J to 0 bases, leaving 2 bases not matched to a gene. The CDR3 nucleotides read TGCAGCGGAGGACAGGGGGCTAACTATGGCTACACCTTC. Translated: CSGGQGANYGYTF.

For the CDR3, the DNA is TGTGCCAGCAGCCACAGGGGTGGGGCTGAAGCTTTCTTT. Its translation: CASSHRGGAEAFF. The V gene is TRBV7-3, the J gene TRBJ1-1; 7 bases line up with TRBD1. This CDR3 spans 13 amino acids. CDR1 and CDR2 (germline): SGHTA, FQGTGA. J lost 6 bases, V lost 5 bases, and 6 bases had no gene match.

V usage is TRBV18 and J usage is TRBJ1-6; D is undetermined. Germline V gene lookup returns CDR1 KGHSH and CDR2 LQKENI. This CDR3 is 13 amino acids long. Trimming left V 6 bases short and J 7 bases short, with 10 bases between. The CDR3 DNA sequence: TGTGCCAGCTCGATGGGCATAAATTCACCCCTCCACTTT. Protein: CASSMGINSPLHF.